This T cell receptor (beta chain) was documented in a study of blood T cell repertoires in COVID-19. Whole-study context: There were acute and convalescent COVID-19 samples, and they came from the United States, Italy and Spain. T cells, B-cell-depleted T cells, or PBMCs supplied cDNA or gDNA.

Per the original methods: By means of reference gene primer amplification, nucleated cell counts were estimated. Profiled with immunoSEQ multiplex PCR; TCRdb holds only in-frame clones, not every one. V and J calls and clone size come straight from that table; D and trimming were deduced from the DNA. The sample lists under 60,000 clones, over 80% occurring once. Material: peripheral blood. This clonotype was obtained from a man aged 65 to 79 with acute or convalescent COVID-19.

The CDR3 bases are TGTGCCAGCAGCCCTAGGGGACAGGGGGCGGGAAATGAGCAGTTCTTC. Its protein is CASSPRGQGAGNEQFF. The V gene is TRBV4-2, the J gene TRBJ2-1, with TRBD1 matching 12 bases. From germline, CDR1 is LGHNA and CDR2 YNFKEQ. V lost 4 bases and J lost 7; bases outside the gene matches: 8. There are 16 residues in the CDR3.